A single T cell receptor beta chain is shown here with its context. The time point denotes: patch test 1, 2 weeks after DPC sensitization. Treatment specified: therapeutic diphenylcyclopropenone sensitization with weekly scalp DPC. V was trimmed by 4 bases and J by 6 bases, leaving 16 bases between them. Germline CDR1 and CDR2: SGHRS and YFSETQ. CDR3 length: 14 amino acids. Authors' processing steps: Some 100,000 TCRs per sample was the median, with a range of about 20,000 to 700,000. In TCRdb, the RACE reads were re-called with MiXCR into one record per CDR3 protein. These V and J calls are TCRdb output, not the study's own analysis. The sample includes 150,000 to 200,000 distinct CDR3 sequences, about 14% of them seen just once. The data stem from a study of human T cells and chemical hapten exposure. In the study overall: It was small differences in pooled library volume that mainly caused per-sample TCR yields to vary.

The specimen comprised whole blood, sampled in connection with sensitization to the hapten diphenylcyclopropenone (DPC). This sequence joins TRBV5-1 and TRBJ1-1, with a tentative D call TRBD1 (6 bases). This TCR came from a woman in her 30s with alopecia areata. Some clones in this sample may be carry-over from other donors' samples. The CDR3 sequence: CASSPFLGGSEAFF. CDR3 sequence (DNA): TGCGCCAGCAGCCCCTTTTTAGGGGGGTCTGAAGCTTTCTTT.